These 27 T cell receptor beta chains were sequenced from one sample in a study of human T cells and chemical hapten exposure. TCRdb passed the RACE reads through MiXCR, listing each CDR3 protein once. The repertoire includes 35,000 to 45,000 distinct CDR3 sequences, about 9.8% of them detected once, and roughly 15% sits in the top ten. Time point in this sample: patch test 2, 6 weeks after DPC sensitization. The treatment denotes: therapeutic diphenylcyclopropenone sensitization with weekly scalp DPC. Sequenced here: whole blood, sampled in connection with sensitization to the hapten diphenylcyclopropenone (DPC). The receptors here all came from a woman aged 40 to 50 with alopecia areata. Some clones in this sample may be carry-over from other donors' samples.

The chain employs TRBV15 and TRBJ2-5; weak D call: TRBD2 (5 bases). Germline V CDR1 and CDR2: LNHNV, YYDKDF (reference sequence). Trimming left V 5 bases short and J 2 bases short, with 15 bases between. The CDR3 is 15 residues long. CDR3: CATSEGSAVQETQYF. The CDR3 coding sequence is TGTGCCACCAGCGAGGGATCTGCGGTACAAGAGACCCAGTACTTC.

The rearrangement uses TRBV20-1 and TRBJ2-3, with D possibly being TRBD2 (5 bases). Germline CDR1 DFQATT, CDR2 SNEGSKA (reference sequence). Trimming shortened V by 6 bases and J by 6 bases, and 10 bases separated the two germline ends. This CDR3 region has 11 residues. The CDR3 coding sequence is TGCAGTGCAGAGGACTGGGATACGCAGTATTTT. Translated, it gives CSAEDWDTQYF.

This clonotype was detected ten times or more. The chain couples TRBV7-6 to TRBJ2-3, with 8 bases identical to TRBD2. The ends lost 1 base at V and 2 bases at J; junction bases unmatched: 2. Germline V gene lookup returns CDR1 SGHVS and CDR2 FNYEAQ. This CDR3 contains 15 residues. The CDR3 DNA follows: TGTGCCAGCAGCTTAGAGCGGGGGTACACAGATACGCAGTATTTT. Protein: CASSLERGYTDTQYF. The variable domain in full, completed from reference TRBV7-6 and TRBJ2-3, reads GAGVSQSPRYKVTKRGQDVALRCDPISGHVSLYWYRQALGQGPEFLTYFNYEAQQDKSGLPNDRFSAERPEGSISTLTIQRTEQRDSAMYRCASSLERGYTDTQYFGPGTRLTVL.

At least ten counts were recorded for this clonotype. The chain has TRBV5-1 and TRBJ2-2, with D possibly TRBD1 on 6 matching bases. The CDR3 has 14 amino acids. The V end lost 2 bases, the J end lost 5 bases, and 10 bases lay between the germline ends. Germline V gene sequence: CDR1 SGHRS, CDR2 YFSETQ. The DNA of the CDR3 is TGCGCCAGCAGCTTAGACAGGACTACCGGGGAGCTGTTTTTT. It codes for CASSLDRTTGELFF.

The chain carries TRBV2 and TRBJ1-4, with D uncertain. From germline, CDR1 is SNHLY and CDR2 FYNNEI. This CDR3 is 10 amino acids long. V shed 7 bases and J shed 7 bases, with 4 bases lying between them. DNA of the CDR3: TGTGCCAGCATGGGTGAAAAACTGTTTTTT. Translation gives CASMGEKLFF.

In its sample, this clonotype was seen many times. This chain connects TRBV21-1 to TRBJ2-2; the tabulated D call, TRBD2, remains unverified against the DNA. TRBV21-1 counts as a pseudogene. This CDR3 region has 17 residues. The CDR3 region is CASSKRGGTATTGELFF. In DNA form, the CDR3 reads TGTGCCAGCAGTAAAAGAGGAGGGACGGCAACCACCGGGGAGCTGTTTTTT.

This clonotype turned up a few times. The J gene is TRBJ1-5, the V gene TRBV28; 11 nucleotides agree with TRBD1. Germline-derived CDR1 and CDR2 are MDHEN and SYDVKM. The CDR3 contains 17 residues. The J segment lost 4 bases and the V segment lost 2 bases, leaving 7 bases of the junction unmatched. The CDR3 protein is CASSLRDRGRWNQPQHF. In DNA, the CDR3 is TGTGCCAGCAGTTTAAGGGACAGGGGGAGGTGGAATCAGCCCCAGCATTTT.

This rearrangement joins TRBV4-1 to TRBJ2-7, with 7 positions matching TRBD1. Germline lookup yields CDR1 MGHRA and CDR2 YSYEKL. The CDR3 runs to 13 residues. V dropped 1 base and J dropped 4; count of bases not matched to a gene: 1. The CDR3 DNA is TGCGCCAGCAGCCAAGCCAGGGGGTACGAGCAGTACTTC. It yields the protein CASSQARGYEQYF.

This clonotype showed up just a few times. The chain links TRBV2 to TRBJ1-6; TRBD1 agrees at 7 bases. The J segment lost 5 bases and the V segment lost 6 bases, leaving 7 bases of the junction unmatched. The CDR3 consists of 15 residues. The germline V gene has CDR1 SNHLY and CDR2 FYNNEI. The CDR3 sequence is CASRPTGVNNSPLHF. In DNA form, the CDR3 reads TGTGCCAGCAGGCCAACAGGGGTTAATAATTCACCCCTCCACTTT.

This clonotype appeared many times. Here the CDR3 reads CASSFPANYGYTF. The CDR3 DNA is TGTGCCAGCAGCTTCCCAGCCAACTATGGCTACACCTTC. This rearrangement joins TRBV5-6 to TRBJ1-2; D gene uncertain. The CDR3 is 13 amino acids. Germline CDR1 SGHDT, CDR2 YYEEEE. Trimming took 2 bases from V and 2 from J, leaving 7 bases between them.

This clonotype was counted ten times or more. The CDR3 sequence is CASSQRSGAYNEQFF. CDR3 nucleotide sequence: TGTGCCAGCAGCCAGAGGAGCGGGGCTTACAATGAGCAGTTCTTC. The genes are TRBV3-1 and TRBJ2-1, with 7 bases lining up with TRBD2. With V trimmed by 3 bases and J by 4 bases, 6 bases remained unmatched. CDR3 length: 15 residues. Germline V gives CDR1 LGHDT, CDR2 YNNKEL (reference sequence).

This clonotype was picked up many times. V gene TRBV11-2 combines with J gene TRBJ2-5; tentatively, D is TRBD1 or TRBD2 (6 bases each). The V gene's germline CDR1 is SGHAT and CDR2 FQNNGV. V lost 2 bases to trimming and J lost 7 bases, with 20 bases between them. The CDR3 has 16 amino acids. In DNA, the CDR3 is TGTGCCAGCAGCTTACGGGCTAGCTCCTCGGGGGCGACCCAGTACTTC. Protein sequence: CASSLRASSSGATQYF.

The chain recombines TRBV7-6 with TRBJ1-6; no clear D. CDR3 length: 15 amino acids. V was trimmed by 5 bases and J by 1 base, leaving 9 bases between them. From germline, CDR1 is SGHVS and CDR2 FNYEAQ. CDR3 region: CASSPGRSYNSPLHF. The CDR3 DNA reads as TGTGCCAGCAGCCCCGGACGGTCCTATAATTCACCCCTCCACTTT.

The rearrangement links TRBV2 to TRBJ2-1; D not resolved. The CDR3 contains 10 residues. CDR1 and CDR2 from the germline V gene are SNHLY and FYNNEI. Trimming pared 8 bases from V and 5 bases from J, leaving 4 bases between. The CDR3 bases are TGTGCCAGCGGGAACAATGAGCAGTTCTTC. Protein sequence: CASGNNEQFF. The entire variable domain, with the rest obtained from reference TRBV2 and TRBJ2-1, is as follows: EPEVTQTPSHQVTQMGQEVILRCVPISNHLYFYWYRQILGQKVEFLVSFYNNEISEKSEIFDDQFSVERPDGSNFTLKIRSTKLEDSAMYFCASGNNEQFFGPGTRLTVL.

Many counts were recorded for this clonotype. V usage is TRBV4-2 and J usage is TRBJ2-3; D unresolved. Germline V gene sequence: CDR1 LGHNA, CDR2 YNFKEQ. This CDR3 region has 15 residues. The germline V and J ends were trimmed by 4 bases and 6 bases, with 17 bases remaining between them. CDR3 sequence (DNA): TGTGCCAGCAGCCTCGACACCTCCTCGGCTGATACGCAGTATTTT. It specifies CASSLDTSSADTQYF.

In its sample, this clonotype was seen many times. V is TRBV24-1 and J is TRBJ2-5, with D possibly being TRBD1 (5 bases). Per the germline V gene, CDR1 is KGHDR and CDR2 is SFDVKD. The germline V and J ends were trimmed by 5 bases and 2 bases, with 8 bases remaining between them. The length of the CDR3 is 13 residues. The CDR3 DNA follows: TGTGCCACCAGTGTTGACAGACAAGAGACCCAGTACTTC. Its translation: CATSVDRQETQYF.

The sample holds a few counts of this clonotype. V gene TRBV3-1 combines with J gene TRBJ1-2, with D possibly TRBD1 on 6 matching bases. Germline V gene data show CDR1 as LGHDT and CDR2 as YNNKEL (reference sequence). The CDR3 loop spans 16 amino acids. Deletions cut 0 bases from V and 8 bases from J, with 19 bases between. The CDR3 sequence is CASSQEASRGPRGYTF. CDR3 bases: TGTGCCAGCAGCCAAGAGGCGTCCAGGGGCCCTAGGGGCTACACCTTC. The whole variable domain, filled in from reference TRBV3-1 and TRBJ1-2, reads DTAVSQTPKYLVTQMGNDKSIKCEQNLGHDTMYWYKQDSKKFLKIMFSYNNKELIINETVPNRFSPKSPDKAHLNLHINSLELGDSAVYFCASSQEASRGPRGYTFGSGTRLTVV.

In this sample, this clonotype turned up many times. V gene TRBV29-1 combines with J gene TRBJ1-4; no definite D call. Germline assignment: CDR1 SQVTM and CDR2 ANQGSEA. This CDR3 is 14 amino acids long. Trimming stripped 4 bases from V and 8 bases from J, with 17 bases between. The chain's CDR3 is CSVGGGGEREKLFF. The DNA for the CDR3 is TGCAGCGTTGGTGGAGGCGGGGAACGAGAAAAACTGTTTTTT. The full variable domain, its missing parts supplied by reference TRBV29-1 and TRBJ1-4, is SAVISQKPSRDICQRGTSLTIQCQVDSQVTMMFWYRQQPGQSLTLIATANQGSEATYESGFVIDKFPISRPNLTFSTLTVSNMSPEDSSIYLCSVGGGGEREKLFFGSGTQLSVL.

V and J are TRBV20-1 and TRBJ1-3; 7 bases match TRBD1. CDR1 is DFQATT and CDR2 is SNEGSKA in the germline V gene (reference sequence). This CDR3 region has 12 residues. DNA for the CDR3: TGCAGCGCGAGGGGGCTGGGAAACACCATATATTTT. The encoded protein is CSARGLGNTIYF.

This clonotype has ten or more counts. This chain's CDR3 is CASSLGQGFAGANVLTF. DNA for the CDR3: TGCGCCAGCAGCTTGGGACAGGGGTTTGCTGGGGCCAACGTCCTGACTTTC. The chain employs TRBV5-1 and TRBJ2-6; 8 bases are a match to TRBD1. The CDR3 is 17 residues long. Germline-derived CDR1 and CDR2 are SGHRS and YFSETQ. The V gene end was trimmed by 0 bases and the J gene end by 2 bases; junction bases not matched to a gene: 4.

This clonotype was seen many times. V and J are TRBV29-1 and TRBJ1-2; 7 bases agree with TRBD1. V shed 6 bases and J 5 bases; nucleotides not matched to a gene: 3. Germline loops: CDR1 SQVTM, CDR2 ANQGSEA. This CDR3 has 11 residues. As DNA, the CDR3 is TGCAGCGTCGAGACAGGGTATGGCTACACCTTC. Its protein product is CSVETGYGYTF.

Only one count was recorded for this clonotype. A read error may be the cause here, since a much bigger clone is one base away. The chain couples TRBV4-2 to TRBJ1-1, with unresolved D. CDR1 LGHNA and CDR2 YNFKEQ come from the germline V gene. The CDR3 is 13 residues long. CDR3 DNA: TGTGTCAGCAGCGAATCGGACGATCCTGAAGCTTTCTTT. Protein product: CVSSESDDPEAFF.

In this sample, this clonotype turned up many times. The chain is built from TRBV11-2 and TRBJ2-3, with a possible D match to TRBD1 (6 bases). Germline loops: CDR1 SGHAT, CDR2 FQNNGV. V was cut by 5 bases and J by 6 bases, with 18 bases left in between. The CDR3 is 15 amino acids. Here the CDR3 reads CASSQAWGQSDTQYF. The DNA for the CDR3 is TGTGCCAGCAGCCAGGCTTGGGGGCAAAGTGATACGCAGTATTTT.

This clonotype has ten or more counts. CDR3 sequence: CASSRARDYNEQFF. DNA for the CDR3: TGTGCCAGCAGCCGGGCCAGGGACTACAATGAGCAGTTCTTC. The rearrangement uses TRBV7-2 and TRBJ2-1; tentative D call: TRBD1 (5 bases). The germline gives CDR1 SGHTA, CDR2 FQGNSA. There are 14 residues in the CDR3. V lost 5 bases and J 3 bases, leaving 11 bases between the germline ends.

This chain connects TRBV9 to TRBJ1-1; no clear D gene. The CDR3 runs to 13 residues. Germline CDR1 SGDLS, CDR2 YYNGEE. The germline V and J ends were trimmed by 0 bases and 12 bases, with 15 bases remaining between them. The CDR3, as DNA: TGTGCCAGCAGCGTAGTGAGAGAGGGTGCCTCTTTCTTT. Translating gives CASSVVREGASFF.

There are many counts of this clonotype. V and J are TRBV5-6 and TRBJ1-1; D gene unclear. Germline-derived CDR1 and CDR2 are SGHDT and YYEEEE. The germline V and J ends were trimmed by 3 bases and 7 bases, with 13 bases remaining between them. This CDR3 has 13 amino acids. The CDR3 reads CASSSRPHFEAFF. In DNA form, the CDR3 reads TGTGCCAGCAGCTCACGCCCCCATTTTGAAGCTTTCTTT.

In this sample, this clonotype turned up many times. V and J are TRBV28 and TRBJ1-1, with 9 positions matching TRBD1. This CDR3 region has 16 residues. CDR1 MDHEN and CDR2 SYDVKM come from the germline V gene. Trimming took 1 base from V and 2 from J; bases not matched to a gene: 5. CDR3 region: CASSLLRGQGNTEAFF. CDR3 DNA: TGTGCCAGCAGTTTATTAAGGGGACAGGGAAACACTGAAGCTTTCTTT.